The sample holds many counts of the clone carrying this T cell receptor (beta chain). Its antigen is currently unknown. This sample is drawn from a study of neurological immune-mediated disorders. The study, taken as a whole, reports: While HTLV-1-associated myelopathy showed the greatest TCR clonal expansion, multiple sclerosis showed the least, falling below healthy controls.

By 5'RACE with 10-nucleotide random UMIs, the cDNA was made. TCRdb redid the calling of the 5' RACE reads with MiXCR, one entry per CDR3 protein. The top ten hold about 3.2% of the sample, which has tens of thousands of distinct CDR3 sequences, around 4.8% seen once. Trimming removed 3 bases from V and 6 bases from J, with 12 bases in between. This CDR3 has 14 amino acids. The origin of this receptor is a woman between 45 and 60 years old with multiple sclerosis. The rearrangement joins TRBV12-3 or TRBV12-4 to TRBJ2-1; TRBD1 might be the D (5 bases). Sequencing was performed on PBMCs. For the CDR3, the DNA is TGTGCCAGCAGTTTTGAGACAGTAAGCAATGAGCAGTTCTTC. Amino acids: CASSFETVSNEQFF.